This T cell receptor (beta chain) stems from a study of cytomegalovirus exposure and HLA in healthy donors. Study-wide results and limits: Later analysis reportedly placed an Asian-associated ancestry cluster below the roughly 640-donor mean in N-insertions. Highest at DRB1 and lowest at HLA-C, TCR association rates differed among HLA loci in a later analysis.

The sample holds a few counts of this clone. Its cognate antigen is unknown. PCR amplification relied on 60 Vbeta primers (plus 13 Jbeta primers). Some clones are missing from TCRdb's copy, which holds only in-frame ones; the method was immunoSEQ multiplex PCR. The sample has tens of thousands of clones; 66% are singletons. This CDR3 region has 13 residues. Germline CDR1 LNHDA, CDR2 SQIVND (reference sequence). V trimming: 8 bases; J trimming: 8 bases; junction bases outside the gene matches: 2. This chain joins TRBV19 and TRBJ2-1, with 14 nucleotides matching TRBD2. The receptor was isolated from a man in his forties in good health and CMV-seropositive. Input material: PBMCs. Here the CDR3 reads CASGTSGGDEQFF. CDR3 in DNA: TGTGCCAGTGGGACTAGCGGGGGCGATGAGCAGTTCTTC. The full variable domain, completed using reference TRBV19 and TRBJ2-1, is DGGITQSPKYLFRKEGQNVTLSCEQNLNHDAMYWYRQDPGQGLRLIYYSQIVNDFQKGDIAEGYSVSREKKESFPLTVTSAQKNPTAFYLCASGTSGGDEQFFGPGTRLTVL.